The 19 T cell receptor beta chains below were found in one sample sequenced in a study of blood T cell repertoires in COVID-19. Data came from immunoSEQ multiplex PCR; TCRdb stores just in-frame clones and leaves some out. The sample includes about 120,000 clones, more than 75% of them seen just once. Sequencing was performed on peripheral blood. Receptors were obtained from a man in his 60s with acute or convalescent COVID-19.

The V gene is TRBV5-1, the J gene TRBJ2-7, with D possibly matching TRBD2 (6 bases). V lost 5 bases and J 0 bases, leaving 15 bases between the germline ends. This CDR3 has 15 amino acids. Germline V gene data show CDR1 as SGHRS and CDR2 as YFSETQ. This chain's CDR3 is CASRPGAGSSYEQYF. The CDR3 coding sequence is TGCGCCAGCAGACCTGGGGCGGGAAGCTCCTACGAGCAGTACTTC.

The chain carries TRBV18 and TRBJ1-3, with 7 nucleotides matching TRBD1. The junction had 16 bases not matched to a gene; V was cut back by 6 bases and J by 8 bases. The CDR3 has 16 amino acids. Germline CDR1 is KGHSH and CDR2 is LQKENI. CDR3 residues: CASSSLASGGIDTIYF. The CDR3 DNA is TGTGCCAGCTCGAGCCTCGCCTCAGGGGGGATCGACACCATATATTTT. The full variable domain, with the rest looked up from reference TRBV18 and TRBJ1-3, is NAGVMQNPRHLVRRRGQEARLRCSPMKGHSHVYWYRQLPEEGLKFMVYLQKENIIDESGMPKERFSAEFPKEGPSILRIQQVVRGDSAAYFCASSSLASGGIDTIYFGEGSWLTVV.

The CDR3 DNA reads as TGTGCCAGCAGCTTGGGGCAGAGGACGAACACCGGGGAGCTGTTTTTT. Its protein is CASSLGQRTNTGELFF. The chain uses TRBV5-8 and TRBJ2-2, with no clear D. V was cut by 0 bases and J by 0 bases, with 9 bases left in between. Germline-derived CDR1 and CDR2 are SGHTS and YDEGEE. The CDR3 is 16 amino acids.

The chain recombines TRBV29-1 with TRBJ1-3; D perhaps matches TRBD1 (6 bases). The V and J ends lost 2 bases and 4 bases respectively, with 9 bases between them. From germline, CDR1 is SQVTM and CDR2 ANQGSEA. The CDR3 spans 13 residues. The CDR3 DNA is TGCAGCGTTGAACTGGGGGCCGGAAACACCATATATTTT. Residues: CSVELGAGNTIYF.

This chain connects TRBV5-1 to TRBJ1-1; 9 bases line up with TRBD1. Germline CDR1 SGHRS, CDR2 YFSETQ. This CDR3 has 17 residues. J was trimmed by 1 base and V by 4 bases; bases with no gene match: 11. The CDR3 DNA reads TGCGCCAGCAGCCCCCCGGGACAGGGTTTGGGGAACACTGAAGCTTTCTTT. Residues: CASSPPGQGLGNTEAFF. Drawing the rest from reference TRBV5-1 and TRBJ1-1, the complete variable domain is KAGVTQTPRYLIKTRGQQVTLSCSPISGHRSVSWYQQTPGQGLQFLFEYFSETQRNKGNFPGRFSGRQFSNSRSEMNVSTLELGDSALYLCASSPPGQGLGNTEAFFGQGTRLTVV.

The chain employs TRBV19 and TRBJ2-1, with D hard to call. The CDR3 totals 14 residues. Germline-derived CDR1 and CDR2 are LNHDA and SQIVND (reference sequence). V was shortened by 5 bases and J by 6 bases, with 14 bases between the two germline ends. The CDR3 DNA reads TGTGCCAGTAGTGGGTCTAGAAGAAGCAATGAGCAGTTCTTC. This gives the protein CASSGSRRSNEQFF.

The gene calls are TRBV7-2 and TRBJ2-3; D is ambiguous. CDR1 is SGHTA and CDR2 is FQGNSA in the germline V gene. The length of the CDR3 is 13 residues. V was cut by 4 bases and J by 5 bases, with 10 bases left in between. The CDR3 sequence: CASSSSREDTQYF. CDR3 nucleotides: TGTGCCAGCAGCTCCTCGAGAGAAGATACGCAGTATTTT.

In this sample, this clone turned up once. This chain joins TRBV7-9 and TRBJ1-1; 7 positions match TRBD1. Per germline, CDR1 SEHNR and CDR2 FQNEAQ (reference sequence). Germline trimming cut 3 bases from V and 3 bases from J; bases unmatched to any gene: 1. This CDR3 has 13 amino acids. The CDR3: CASSFTGDTEAFF. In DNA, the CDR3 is TGTGCCAGCAGCTTCACAGGGGACACTGAAGCTTTCTTT.

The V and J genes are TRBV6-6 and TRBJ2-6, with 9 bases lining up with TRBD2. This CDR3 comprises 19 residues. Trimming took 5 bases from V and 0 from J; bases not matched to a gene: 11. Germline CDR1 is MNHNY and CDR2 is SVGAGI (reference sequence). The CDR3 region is CASSPTLLAGPSGANVLTF. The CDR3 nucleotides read TGTGCCAGCAGTCCGACGTTACTAGCGGGTCCCTCTGGGGCCAACGTCCTGACTTTC.

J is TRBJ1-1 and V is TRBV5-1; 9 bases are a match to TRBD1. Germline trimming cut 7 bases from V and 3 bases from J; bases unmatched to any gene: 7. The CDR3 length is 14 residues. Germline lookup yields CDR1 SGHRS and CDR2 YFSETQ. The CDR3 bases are TGCGCCAGCTCCGGGACAGGGTTTGACACTGAAGCTTTCTTT. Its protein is CASSGTGFDTEAFF.

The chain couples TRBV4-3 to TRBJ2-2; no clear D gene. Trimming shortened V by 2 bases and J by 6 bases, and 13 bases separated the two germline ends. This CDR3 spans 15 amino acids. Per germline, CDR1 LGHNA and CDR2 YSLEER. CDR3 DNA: TGCGCCAGCAGCCAATCAAGCCCCTCGGCCGGGGAGCTGTTTTTT. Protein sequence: CASSQSSPSAGELFF.

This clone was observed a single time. The CDR3 loop is CASQVAGGYEQYF. Here the CDR3 DNA reads TGTGCCAGCCAAGTAGCGGGAGGCTACGAGCAGTACTTC. J is TRBJ2-7 and V is TRBV4-2; 10 nucleotides match TRBD2. This CDR3 spans 13 amino acids. CDR1 is LGHNA, CDR2 YNFKEQ, per germline. Trimming at V came to 8 bases and at J to 3 bases, leaving 4 bases not matched to a gene.

The CDR3 bases are TGTGCCATCAGAGAGGGAGCAGCAAATGAGCAGTTCTTC. Translation: CAIREGAANEQFF. This chain joins TRBV10-3 and TRBJ2-1; D might be TRBD2 (5 bases). Germline CDR1 is ENHRY and CDR2 is SYGVKD. The CDR3 is made up of 13 amino acids. The V end lost 6 bases, the J end lost 7 bases, and 13 bases lay between the germline ends.

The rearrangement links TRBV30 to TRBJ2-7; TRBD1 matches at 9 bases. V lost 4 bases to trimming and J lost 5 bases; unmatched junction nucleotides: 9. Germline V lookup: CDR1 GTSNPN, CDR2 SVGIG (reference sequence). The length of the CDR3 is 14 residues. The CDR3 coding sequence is TGTGCCTGGAAAGGGACAGGGAGTTTCAACGAGCAGTACTTC. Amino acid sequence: CAWKGTGSFNEQYF.

Here the CDR3 reads CASSSGGYNEQFF. CDR3 DNA: TGTGCCAGCAGCTCCGGGGGCTACAATGAGCAGTTCTTC. V gene TRBV9 combines with J gene TRBJ2-1, with D perhaps matching TRBD2 (6 bases). The germline CDR1 and CDR2 sequences are SGDLS and YYNGEE. The CDR3 is 13 residues long. V was clipped by 4 bases and J by 3 bases, with 8 bases between them.

The CDR3 DNA is TGTGCCAGCACCGGGAGCGGGGCAGGGCAGCCCCAGCATTTT. As protein: CASTGSGAGQPQHF. V and J are TRBV28 and TRBJ1-5; D might be TRBD1 (5 bases). The CDR3 loop spans 14 amino acids. The germline V and J ends were trimmed by 7 bases and 7 bases, with 17 bases remaining between them. Germline V gene lookup returns CDR1 MDHEN and CDR2 SYDVKM.

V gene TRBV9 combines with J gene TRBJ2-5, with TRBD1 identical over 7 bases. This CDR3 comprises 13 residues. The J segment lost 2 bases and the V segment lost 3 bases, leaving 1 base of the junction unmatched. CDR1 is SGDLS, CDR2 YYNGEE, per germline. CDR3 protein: CASSEGQQETQYF. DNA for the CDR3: TGTGCCAGCAGCGAGGGACAGCAAGAGACCCAGTACTTC. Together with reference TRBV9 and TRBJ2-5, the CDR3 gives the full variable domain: DSGVTQTPKHLITATGQRVTLRCSPRSGDLSVYWYQQSLDQGLQFLIQYYNGEERAKGNILERFSAQQFPDLHSELNLSSLELGDSALYFCASSEGQQETQYFGPGTRLLVL.

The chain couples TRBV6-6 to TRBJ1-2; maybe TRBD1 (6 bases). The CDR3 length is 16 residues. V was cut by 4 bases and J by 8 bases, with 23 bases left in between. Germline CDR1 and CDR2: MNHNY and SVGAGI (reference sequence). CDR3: CASSSTTDSRSSGYTF. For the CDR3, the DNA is TGTGCCAGCAGTTCCACTACGGACAGCCGGTCTTCGGGCTACACCTTC.

The DNA for the CDR3 is TGTGCCAGCAGTTCCTACCCCGGGACAGGGCGAAATCAGCCCCAGCATTTT. Encoded protein: CASSSYPGTGRNQPQHF. The chain links TRBV7-9 to TRBJ1-5, with 9 bases matching TRBD1. CDR1 is SEHNR, CDR2 FQNEAQ, per germline (reference sequence). This CDR3 has 17 amino acids. V shed 6 bases and J 4 bases; nucleotides not matched to a gene: 13.